The 24 T cell receptor beta chains below all came from one sample that was sequenced in a study of T cells in women clearing cervical HPV infection. TCRdb's table, derived via immunoSEQ multiplex PCR, lists solely in-frame clones and lacks some. The sample is made up of approximately 30,000 clones, and the top ten hold roughly a sixth of it. Specimen: blood buffy coat. The receptors derive from a woman aged 18-70 years with a cervical HPV16 infection that either progressed to CIN3+ or cleared (not recorded which).

Concerning this clone: Read sequence stops 3 residues before the CDR3 end, and the germline J gene provides the missing end. The chain joins TRBV19 to TRBJ1-2; TRBD1 aligns across 10 bases. V lost 7 bases and J lost 1; bases outside the gene matches: 6. The CDR3 extends over 15 amino acids. Germline V CDR1 and CDR2: LNHDA, SQIVND (reference sequence). CDR3 amino acids: CASKRDRGLNYGYTF. Partial CDR3 DNA: TGTGCCAGTAAAAGGGACAGGGGACTTAACTATGGC.

Concerning this clone itself: The read terminates 3 residues ahead of where the CDR3 ends, so the germline J gene completes it. J is TRBJ2-5 and V is TRBV5-1, with a possible D match to TRBD1 (5 bases). CDR1 and CDR2 from the germline V gene are SGHRS and YFSETQ. The V gene lost 2 bases and the J gene lost 1 base, with 6 bases spanning the gap. The CDR3 loop spans 13 amino acids. The sequenced CDR3 bases are TGCGCCAGCAGCTTACAGGCCCAAGAGACC. Residues: CASSLQAQET. In full, the CDR3 is CASSLQAQETQYF.

To note about this clone: Read data end 3 residues before the CDR3 end; the end is taken from the germline J gene. This rearrangement joins TRBV5-5 to TRBJ2-2; 7 bases are shared with TRBD1. The trim removed 0 bases at V and 7 bases at J, leaving 3 bases unmatched. The CDR3 contains 14 residues. CDR1 and CDR2 (germline): SGHKS, YYEKEE (reference sequence). The CDR3 bases that were read are TGTGCCAGCAGCTTGGTAGGGGGCAACGGGGAG. Residues: CASSLVGGNGE. Given in full, the CDR3 is CASSLVGGNGELFF.

In regard to this clone: From the germline J gene comes the end of the CDR3, since the read stops 3 residues before it. The rearrangement joins TRBV20-1 to TRBJ2-3; 9 nucleotides match TRBD2. The ends lost 3 bases at V and 3 bases at J; junction bases unmatched: 7. The CDR3 has 15 residues. Germline loops: CDR1 DFQATT, CDR2 SNEGSKA (reference sequence). CDR3 residues: CSARARGGETDTQYF. The covered CDR3 bases are TGCAGTGCTAGGGCCCGCGGGGGGGAGACAGATACG.

On this clone itself: The read falls 3 residues short of the CDR3 end, and the missing part is taken from the germline J gene. The chain links TRBV6-2 or TRBV6-3 to TRBJ1-2; TRBD1 matches at 7 bases. The CDR3 consists of 15 residues. CDR1 and CDR2 from the germline V gene are MNHEY and SVGEGT. V dropped 5 bases and J dropped 3; count of bases not matched to a gene: 9. The CDR3 here is CASSPTGAGYYGYTF. Partial CDR3 DNA: TGTGCCAGCAGTCCCACAGGGGCTGGTTACTATGGC.

With respect to this clone: The read finishes 3 residues shy of the CDR3 end, and the germline J gene is used to complete it. The V gene is TRBV9, the J gene TRBJ2-3; no reliable D call. Germline V CDR1 and CDR2: SGDLS, YYNGEE. This CDR3 contains 14 residues. The CDR3 spells CASSPPRDQETQYF. The DNA read from the CDR3 is TGTGCCAGCAGCCCACCTAGAGATCAAGAGACG.

Concerning this clone: Read sequence stops 3 residues before the CDR3 end, and the germline J gene provides the missing end. This chain joins TRBV30 and TRBJ1-1, with D possibly being TRBD1 (5 bases). From germline, CDR1 is GTSNPN and CDR2 SVGIG (reference sequence). The V end lost 2 bases, the J end lost 2 bases, and 9 bases lay between the germline ends. The CDR3 consists of 13 residues. This chain's CDR3 is CAWSLGANTEAFF. Incomplete CDR3 DNA: TGTGCCTGGAGTCTTGGGGCTAACACTGAA.

For this clone: The CDR3 end falls 3 residues outside the read, so it is completed with the germline J gene. This rearrangement joins TRBV6-2 or TRBV6-3 to TRBJ1-2; the D is unclear. Per the germline V gene, CDR1 is MNHEY and CDR2 is SVGEGT. The CDR3 length is 15 residues. The CDR3 is CASSYGAGVSYDYTF. The sequenced CDR3 bases are TGTGCCAGCAGTTACGGAGCGGGCGTTTCCTACGAC.

In the case of this clone: The read finishes 3 residues shy of the CDR3 end, and the germline J gene is used to complete it. The V gene is TRBV2, the J gene TRBJ1-2, with D perhaps TRBD1 (5 bases). From germline, CDR1 is SNHLY and CDR2 FYNNEI. CDR3 length: 15 amino acids. CDR3 amino acids: CASRMDTLLSYDYTF. CDR3 DNA, as far as it was read: TGTGCCAGCAGGATGGACACCCTACTGTCCTACGAC.

The DNA read from the CDR3 is TGTGCCTGGAGCGGGACAGGGAGGTTCGAG. Protein sequence: CAWSGTGRFE. The entire CDR3 protein is CAWSGTGRFEQYF. This chain connects TRBV30 to TRBJ2-7, with TRBD1 matching 9 bases. The sequenced fragment ends 3 residues before the CDR3 boundary, so the rest is inferred from the germline J gene. The germline V gene encodes CDR1 GTSNPN and CDR2 SVGIG (reference sequence). The CDR3 sequence is 13 residues long. Losses at the gene ends were 3 bases for V and 6 bases for J; bases not matched to a gene: 6.

In regard to this clone: The read gets to within 3 residues of the CDR3 end, and the germline J gene fills in the rest. This chain uses TRBV5-6 with TRBJ1-1; 7 positions agree with TRBD1. The CDR3 runs 12 residues. Germline lookup yields CDR1 SGHDT and CDR2 YYEEEE. Partial CDR3 DNA: TGTGCCAGCAGCTTCAAGACAGGGCAA. It is translated as CASSFKTGQ. The full CDR3 protein is CASSFKTGQAFF.

To note about this clone: The CDR3 goes on 3 residues after the read ends, and that part is filled in from the germline J gene. The chain couples TRBV25-1 to TRBJ2-2; the D gene is possibly TRBD1 (5 bases). V was cut by 1 base and J by 4 bases, with 16 bases left in between. CDR1 and CDR2 (germline): MGHDK, SYGVNS. The CDR3 sequence is 17 residues long. The chain's CDR3 is CASSEFAATAGTGELFF. Partial CDR3 DNA: TGTGCCAGCAGTGAATTTGCAGCGACAGCAGGCACCGGGGAG.

A remark on this clone: The read stops 3 residues short of the end of the CDR3; the missing end is completed from the germline J gene. V and J are TRBV12-3 or TRBV12-4 and TRBJ1-1, with 9 bases that match TRBD1. The V and J ends lost 5 bases and 5 bases, in that order; junction bases with no gene match: 9. The CDR3 is 15 residues long. Incomplete CDR3 DNA: TGTGCCAGCAGTCTTAGGGGACAGGGAAAAACTGAA. The encoded protein is CASSLRGQGKTE. The CDR3 reads in full as CASSLRGQGKTEAFF.

Details on this clone: The read is 3 residues too short to cover the CDR3 end, so that end is filled in from the germline J gene. The gene calls are TRBV15 and TRBJ2-5; 7 bases agree with TRBD1. Trimming cost V 1 base and J 5 bases; bases outside gene matches: 4. Per the germline V gene, CDR1 is LNHNV and CDR2 is YYDKDF (reference sequence). CDR3 length equals 14 residues. The CDR3 reads CATSRGQGPETQYF. The sequenced CDR3 bases are TGTGCCACCAGCAGAGGACAGGGTCCGGAGACC.

Regarding this clone: The sequence runs out 3 residues before the end of the CDR3; the remainder is reconstructed from the germline J gene. V gene TRBV6-2 or TRBV6-3 combines with J gene TRBJ2-7; D might be TRBD1 (5 bases). The CDR3 runs to 14 residues. CDR1 and CDR2 from the germline V gene are MNHEY and SVGEGT. V was cut by 0 bases and J by 3 bases, with 9 bases left in between. CDR3 DNA, as far as it was read: TGTGCCAGCAGTTACTCCGGCAGGGACTACGAG. Encoded protein: CASSYSGRDYE. The whole CDR3 sequence reads CASSYSGRDYEQYF.

On this clone itself: The read ends 3 residues before the CDR3 terminus; that terminus is restored from the germline J gene. The chain carries TRBV11-2 and TRBJ2-7; 7 bases line up with TRBD1. The CDR3 totals 13 residues. The J segment lost 4 bases and the V segment lost 2 bases, leaving 2 bases of the junction unmatched. From germline, CDR1 is SGHAT and CDR2 FQNNGV. The CDR3 sequence is CASSLRQGYEQYF. The DNA read from the CDR3 is TGTGCCAGCAGCTTAAGACAGGGTTACGAG.

About this clone: The CDR3 end is not reached by the read, which stops 3 residues before it; the germline J gene fills it in. This chain joins TRBV24-1 and TRBJ2-5; 8 positions agree with TRBD2. The V gene's germline CDR1 is KGHDR and CDR2 SFDVKD. Unmatched junction bases numbered 6, after V lost 2 bases and J lost 5 bases. This CDR3 is 15 amino acids long. Here the CDR3 reads CATSDSGGGMETQYF. CDR3 DNA (partial): TGTGCCACCAGTGATTCCGGGGGGGGGATGGAGACC.

Worth noting for this clone: The read ends 3 residues before the CDR3 terminus; that terminus is restored from the germline J gene. The gene calls are TRBV28 and TRBJ2-1; 7 bases fit TRBD1. J was trimmed by 2 bases and V by 5 bases; bases with no gene match: 6. CDR1 and CDR2 (germline): MDHEN, SYDVKM. The CDR3 runs 15 residues. The CDR3 sequence is CASSPGDRAYNEQFF. CDR3 DNA, as far as it was read: TGTGCCAGCAGTCCCGGAGACAGGGCCTACAATGAG.

About this clone itself: The read stops 3 residues short of the end of the CDR3; the missing end is completed from the germline J gene. This chain connects TRBV7-3 to TRBJ1-6; TRBD1 matches at 9 bases. This CDR3 comprises 13 residues. V lost 8 bases to trimming and J lost 6 bases; unmatched junction nucleotides: 2. Germline lookup yields CDR1 SGHTA and CDR2 FQGTGA. CDR3 protein: CASGDRVNSPLHF. The sequenced part of the CDR3 DNA is TGTGCCAGCGGGGACAGGGTTAATTCACCC.

Worth noting for this clone: The read terminates 3 residues ahead of where the CDR3 ends, so the germline J gene completes it. The chain couples TRBV11-1 to TRBJ2-1; the match to TRBD2 covers 9 bases. CDR3 length: 15 residues. Germline V lookup: CDR1 SGHAT, CDR2 FQDESV (reference sequence). Trimming cost V 2 bases and J 9 bases; bases outside gene matches: 8. CDR3 DNA (partial): TGTGCCAGCAGCTTAAGCCGCGGGGGGGCAGGTGAG. Translated, it gives CASSLSRGGAGE. The entire CDR3 reads CASSLSRGGAGEQFF.

Regarding this clone: Read sequence stops 3 residues before the CDR3 end, and the germline J gene provides the missing end. The V and J genes are TRBV4-1 and TRBJ2-7; TRBD2 is a possible D gene (6 bases). V lost 0 bases and J lost 2, with 14 bases in between. The germline CDR1 and CDR2 sequences are MGHRA and YSYEKL. The CDR3 is made up of 16 amino acids. The CDR3 bases that were read are TGCGCCAGCAGCCAAGAACCCGGACTATATGCCTACGAG. Its protein product is CASSQEPGLYAYE. The CDR3 in its entirety is CASSQEPGLYAYEQYF.

Comment on this clone: Sequence at one end of the junction differs from germline and may be a read error. The read halts 3 residues ahead of the CDR3 end, with the missing end drawn from the germline J gene. Other DNA sequences in this specimen translate into the identical CDR3. The chain links TRBV7-9 to TRBJ1-3; D not certain. The CDR3 covers 13 residues. Germline CDR1 reads SEHNR; CDR2 reads FQNEAQ (reference sequence). The CDR3 is CASSQTGGNTIYF. Incomplete CDR3 DNA: TGTGCCAGCAGCCAGACGGGTGGAAACACA.

Incomplete CDR3 DNA: TGTGCCAGCTCACCCCGTAGCGCAGATACC. It translates to CASSPRSADT. The entire CDR3 is CASSPRSADTYTF. The chain joins TRBV18 to TRBJ1-2; D is unclear. The CDR3 end is not reached by the read, which stops 3 residues before it; the germline J gene fills it in. The CDR3 extends over 13 amino acids. CDR1 is KGHSH and CDR2 is LQKENI in the germline V gene.

Remarks on this clone: The observed sequence ends 3 residues before the CDR3 terminus, with the missing tail filled in from the germline J gene. The same CDR3 is also encoded by other DNA sequences in this sample. V is TRBV20-1 and J is TRBJ2-1; 8 bases agree with TRBD1. V dropped 5 bases and J dropped 4; count of bases not matched to a gene: 4. The CDR3 runs 13 residues. Germline V gene sequence: CDR1 DFQATT, CDR2 SNEGSKA (reference sequence). Partial CDR3 DNA: TGCAGTGCTCGCCGGACAGGGTACAATGAG. Protein: CSARRTGYNE. The whole CDR3 reads CSARRTGYNEQFF.